This TCR beta chain was recovered during a study of cytomegalovirus exposure and HLA in healthy donors. Generated by immunoSEQ multiplex PCR, the TCRdb table keeps only in-frame clones and is missing some. The data contain more than 85,000 clones, approximately 94% of them singletons. Study-level findings and limits: Among TCR sequences, most were rare, though some public TCRs appeared in many donors.

The V segment lost 4 bases and the J segment 3 bases; nucleotides outside the gene matches: 4. This CDR3 is built from 14 residues. Germline loops: CDR1 SGHDN, CDR2 FVKESK. Remarks on this clone: The antigen remains undetermined.

Sequenced sample: PBMCs. The chain combines TRBV14 with TRBJ1-2, with TRBD1 matching over 8 bases. This TCR was sampled from a woman aged 18-29 years in good health and CMV-seronegative. The CDR3 region has the DNA TGTGCCAGCAGCCCGGGGACAGGTTACTATGGCTACACCTTC. It codes for CASSPGTGYYGYTF.